This record looks at one TCR beta chain sequence and its context. Its antigen is unknown. The junction does not match germline at one end; this may be a read error. The germline V gene (reference sequence) yields MNHEY for CDR1 and SMNVEV for CDR2. The CDR3 measures 15 amino acids from cysteine to phenylalanine. Only the CDR3 region is kept as DNA, spanning 45 bases read in frame from base 1. Libraries were prepared through 5' RACE. The instrument given in TCRdb is Illumina HiSeq 2500. A second 7 to 11 cycle PCR used a sample-barcoded 5' primer and a J-beta primer mix. Each TCR beta cDNA molecule received a unique molecular identifier from a template-switch 5' adaptor carrying 12 random nucleotides. At least 2.5 million CDR3-containing paired-end reads were obtained from each sample. First-strand cDNA was synthesized from all RNA with the Mint cDNA synthesis kit, primed by a TRBC-specific oligonucleotide. All cDNA was treated with uracil-DNA glycosylase and then went through a first 18-cycle PCR with the universal primers M1SS and BC2_uni_R. Concerning the study's data processing: For normalization, 1 million high-quality reads, each with a distinct molecular identifier, were randomly selected from each sample. Instead of being binned into consensus sequences, reads that shared molecular identifiers were thrown out. MiTCR, with a Q25 quality threshold and the strictest error-elimination algorithm, was used for CDR3 identification, clonotype clustering and error correction. A nonparametric unseen species model using Euler transformation provided a lower-bound estimate of total TCR beta diversity. TCRdb reworked the public reads: Q25 trimming with fastp, MiXCR clone assembly, productive beta chains retained. Duplicate CDR3 protein sequences are folded into a single record with the most common DNA and genes. TCRdb's processing, not the study's, gives the V and J calls here. The sample contains almost 1 million distinct CDR3 sequences, 51% of them found a single time. 20% to 25% of the sample is in the top ten clones.

The sample originates from a study of blood T cells in healthy people across ages (dated by TCRdb to about 2015). Some background on the complete study: In model experiments, template switching captured about one uniquely barcoded TCR beta cDNA molecule for every two T cells. Using the same blood draw, the study looked at two additional independent replicas of 1 million unique cDNA reads for two donors, one aged 18 to 30 and the other aged 80 or older. The donors were split into four age groups: young (average around 15 years), middle-aged (around 37), aged (about 62) and long-lived (about 74). Donors of different ages were randomly distributed across sequencing lanes to avoid experimental bias. The study measured age-related changes in TCR beta repertoire diversity using deep sequencing normalized with unique cDNA molecular identifiers.

Study-wide findings and limitations: Compared with the aged group, the long-lived group had more naive CD4+ T cells, fewer expanded clones and increased TCR diversity, suggesting age selection. Observed TCR beta diversity correlated strongly with the percentage of naive T cells measured by flow cytometry. The CMV infection status of donors was not known, potentially confounding age-related changes in expanded clonotypes. Conclusive comparison of naive and antigen-experienced compartments was prevented by the profiling of bulk unsorted PBMCs. Estimates of total diversity based on one million sequenced T cells were regarded as lower bounds and as underestimates. As age increased, observed TCR beta diversity per million T cells dropped in a roughly linear way, and a significant reduction was already evident by age roughly 36.

The donors were around 39 Caucasian individuals from Russia, aged roughly 6 to 90 years, who were systemically healthy. Ten milliliters of peripheral blood were drawn from each donor into EDTA-treated Vacutainer tubes. PBMCs were isolated by Ficoll-Paque density-gradient centrifugation, with at least 6.5 million obtained per sample. Total RNA, at least 6 micrograms per sample, was extracted from PBMCs with Trizol reagent. For every donor, an aliquot of PBMCs went through flow cytometry to measure the percentages of naive CD45RAhigh/CD27high T cells. The chain links TRBV27 with TRBJ1-2; no confident D gene assignment can be made. This sequence was found in a woman aged 60-75 years in good health. Material for sequencing was blood. The CDR3 sequence is CASSLSHTDNNGYTF. The nucleotides are TGTGCCAGCAGTTTATCCCACACGGATAACAATGGCTACACCTTC.